The present T cell receptor (beta chain) was sequenced within a study of T cell repertoires in aging, cancer and after chemotherapy. On the study more broadly: Donor ages fell into six groups from 30 or younger up to 70 or older. The full dataset contained several million TCR reads.

Germline lookup yields CDR1 SGDLS and CDR2 YYNGEE. J was trimmed by 9 bases and V by 4 bases; bases with no gene match: 8. The CDR3 is 13 amino acids. Regarding this clonotype: Its antigen is undetermined.

Rearranged V-D-J TRB sequences were amplified with a mixed TRB-A/B primer pool. TCRdb redid the calling of the multiplex PCR reads with MiXCR, one entry per CDR3 protein. The top ten clones hold 1.9% of a sample with roughly 10,000 distinct CDR3 sequences, 20% to 30% of them seen once. TCR beta rearrangements were amplified from peripheral blood genomic DNA. Findings and caveats of the study: Healthy donors lost TCR diversity with age mainly through richness, cancer patients through richness and evenness. Age-matched healthy donors had significantly more diverse, less clonal blood TCR repertoires than untreated cancer patients.

The sequenced sample consisted of blood. The chain has TRBV9 and TRBJ2-5; TRBD2 matches at 8 bases. This sequence was found in a human donor in good health. CDR3 DNA sequence: TGTGCCAGCAGCCGTACCCTCGGGGGGGCCCAGTACTTC. This sequence encodes CASSRTLGGAQYF.